This T cell receptor (beta chain) originates from a study of shared clonotypes between healthy human individuals. In the study overall: Aged 18 to 49, the donors were two women and three men. Points from the study as a whole: What limited the represented genetic and exposure-history diversity was the small number of donors.

Concerning this clone: The antigen is unknown.

The study ran the assay at deep level. Here immunoSEQ multiplex PCR was the method, and the copy in TCRdb shows in-frame clones only, minus some. The table has under 2.5 million clones, around 92% seen once; the top ten hold approximately 0.41%. Germline loops: CDR1 MNHNY, CDR2 SVGAGI (reference sequence). The ends were cut back, 2 bases at V and 2 bases at J, with 16 bases in the middle. There are 16 residues in the CDR3. The chain employs TRBV6-6 and TRBJ2-7, with D maybe TRBD2 (6 bases). Sequencing used naive CD4+ T cells from PBMCs. Subset meaning: CD45RA+ positively selected. This receptor was taken from a young man in good health. Some clones in this sample may be carry-over from other donors' samples. In nucleotides, the CDR3 is TGTGCCAGCAGTTACGGGCCGGGACTCGCAACCTACGAGCAGTACTTC. Translated, it gives CASSYGPGLATYEQYF.